This TCR beta chain was recorded in a study of early T cells in non-severe SARS-CoV-2 infection. V was cut by 1 base and J by 2 bases, with 10 bases left in between. CDR1 and CDR2 from the germline V gene are SGHNT and YYREEE (reference sequence). The CDR3 loop spans 14 amino acids. Researchers attached unique molecular identifiers to individual cDNA molecules. TCRdb reanalysed the 5' RACE reads using MiXCR and keeps one entry per CDR3 protein. This table holds about 71,000 distinct CDR3 sequences, about 14% found once. This clonotype was counted only a few times. This specimen consisted of whole blood, obtained at baseline. The chain has TRBV5-4 and TRBJ2-7; no clear D. The origin of this receptor is an adult who was a healthcare worker with PCR-confirmed SARS-CoV-2 infection or an uninfected control (not recorded which). The CDR3 is CASSLQRAAYEQYF. Written as DNA, the CDR3 is TGTGCCAGCAGCTTGCAACGGGCTGCCTACGAGCAGTACTTC.